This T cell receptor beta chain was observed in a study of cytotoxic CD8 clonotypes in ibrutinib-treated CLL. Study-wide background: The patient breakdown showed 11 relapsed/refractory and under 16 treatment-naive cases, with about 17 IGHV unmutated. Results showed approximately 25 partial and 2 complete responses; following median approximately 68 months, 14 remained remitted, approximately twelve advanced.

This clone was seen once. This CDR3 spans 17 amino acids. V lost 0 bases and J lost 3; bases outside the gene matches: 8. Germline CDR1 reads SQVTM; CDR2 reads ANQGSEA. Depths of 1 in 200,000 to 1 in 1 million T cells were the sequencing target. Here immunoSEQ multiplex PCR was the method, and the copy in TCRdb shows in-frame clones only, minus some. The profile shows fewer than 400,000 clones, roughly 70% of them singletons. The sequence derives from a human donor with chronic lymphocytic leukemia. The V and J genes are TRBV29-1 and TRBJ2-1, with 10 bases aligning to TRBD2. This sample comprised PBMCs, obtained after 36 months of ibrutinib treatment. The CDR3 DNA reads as TGCAGCGTTGAAGACCTAGCGGGAGAATTAATCTACAATGAGCAGTTCTTC. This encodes CSVEDLAGELIYNEQFF.